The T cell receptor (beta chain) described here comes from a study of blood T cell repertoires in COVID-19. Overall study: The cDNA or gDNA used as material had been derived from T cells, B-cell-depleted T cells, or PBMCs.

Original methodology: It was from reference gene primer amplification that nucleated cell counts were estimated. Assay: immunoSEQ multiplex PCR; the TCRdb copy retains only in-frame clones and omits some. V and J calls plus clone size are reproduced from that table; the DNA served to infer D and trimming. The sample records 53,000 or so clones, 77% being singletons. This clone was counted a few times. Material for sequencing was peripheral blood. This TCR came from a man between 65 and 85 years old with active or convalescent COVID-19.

The CDR3 region has the DNA TGTGCCACACCCCACAGAGGGACATTAGAGAATCAGCCCCAGCATTTT. Encoded protein: CATPHRGTLENQPQHF. This chain links TRBV10-3 with TRBJ1-5, with D possibly TRBD1 on 6 matching bases. Germline V gene lookup returns CDR1 ENHRY and CDR2 SYGVKD. V was cut by 10 bases and J by 4 bases, with 23 bases left in between. The CDR3 spans 16 residues.